This T cell receptor beta chain derives from a study of blood T cell repertoires in COVID-19. Across the whole study: Acute and convalescent COVID-19 specimens originated in the United States, Italy and Spain.

This CDR3 spans 14 amino acids. From germline, CDR1 is SGHRS and CDR2 YFSETQ. Trimming took off 1 base at V and 2 bases at J, with 9 bases between the two ends. Original data processing: How many nucleated cells were present was estimated from reference gene primer amplification. Measured with immunoSEQ multiplex PCR; TCRdb has only the in-frame clones, and not every one. Clone size and V and J calls were adopted from that table, with D and trimming inferred from the DNA. This sample has approximately 41,000 clones, with under 90% found just once. This clone was observed a handful of times. Sequencing was carried out using peripheral blood. The sequence derives from a man in his fifties with active COVID-19. The J gene is TRBJ2-5, the V gene TRBV5-1; D is perhaps TRBD2 (6 bases). CDR3 in DNA: TGCGCCAGCAGCTTGTACGGACTACAAGAGACCCAGTACTTC. Protein: CASSLYGLQETQYF.